Below are 10 T cell receptor beta chains sequenced from a single sample in a study of T cells after yellow fever vaccination. One entry per CDR3 protein, called by TCRdb with MiXCR from the 5' RACE reads. The sample holds 95,000 to 150,000 distinct CDR3 sequences, about 15% seen once. The starting material was CD8+ T cells sorted from PBMCs, obtained 5 days after the yellow fever booster vaccination. These receptors were collected from a man between 18 and 29 years old who received the YFV17D yellow fever vaccine.

This clonotype was picked up a small number of times. The chain carries TRBV9 and TRBJ2-1, with TRBD2 matching 8 bases. The length of the CDR3 is 16 residues. Germline-derived CDR1 and CDR2 are SGDLS and YYNGEE. V lost 4 bases, J lost 4 bases, and 10 bases stayed unmatched. CDR3 sequence reads: CASSPRLGGGYNEQFF. In nucleotides, the CDR3 is TGTGCCAGCAGCCCCCGTCTTGGCGGGGGGTACAATGAGCAGTTCTTC.

This clonotype has more than one count but fewer than ten. The chain recombines TRBV6-5 with TRBJ1-1; perhaps TRBD1 as D (6 bases). Trimming stripped 8 bases from V and 6 bases from J, with 25 bases between. CDR1 and CDR2 (germline): MNHEY, SVGAGI. CDR3 length equals 16 residues. CDR3 sequence reads: CASGPKGGLRGSEAFF. The DNA for the CDR3 is TGTGCCAGCGGTCCTAAGGGGGGCCTGCGTGGATCTGAAGCTTTCTTT.

This clonotype was observed a few times. The V and J genes are TRBV6-5 and TRBJ2-7, with D tentatively TRBD2 (6 bases). This CDR3 has 15 amino acids. Germline CDR1 MNHEY, CDR2 SVGAGI. V dropped 6 bases and J dropped 0 bases, with 15 bases sitting between them. The CDR3 coding sequence is TGTGCCAGCAGCGATCCCGCGGGGAGCTCCTACGAGCAGTACGTC. Residues: CASSDPAGSSYEQYV.

The chain joins TRBV10-3 to TRBJ1-5, with 11 bases matching TRBD1. CDR1 is ENHRY and CDR2 is SYGVKD in the germline V gene. This CDR3 is built from 15 residues. V lost 8 bases to trimming and J lost 0 bases; unmatched junction nucleotides: 3. The CDR3 spells CAIGTGGYSNQPQHF. The CDR3 coding sequence is TGTGCCATCGGGACAGGGGGTTATAGCAATCAGCCCCAGCATTTT.

This chain uses TRBV7-9 with TRBJ2-7; D perhaps matches TRBD2 (6 bases). The CDR3 is 13 amino acids. CDR1 and CDR2 (germline): SEHNR, FQNEAQ (reference sequence). V was pared by 4 bases and J by 4 bases, with 11 bases between. CDR3 sequence reads: CASSSGLGYEQYF. CDR3 coding DNA: TGTGCCAGCAGCTCGGGACTGGGGTACGAGCAGTACTTC.

This rearrangement joins TRBV7-9 to TRBJ2-5; 7 nucleotides agree with TRBD1. The CDR3 covers 13 residues. V shed 4 bases and J 5 bases; nucleotides not matched to a gene: 4. Per germline, CDR1 SEHNR and CDR2 FQNEAQ (reference sequence). The CDR3 sequence is CASSSGGDETQYF. The CDR3 DNA reads TGTGCCAGCAGCTCAGGGGGTGATGAGACCCAGTACTTC. Full variable domain (outside the CDR3, taken from reference TRBV7-9 and TRBJ2-5): DTGVSQNPRHKITKRGQNVTFRCDPISEHNRLYWYRQTLGQGPEFLTYFQNEAQLEKSRLLSDRFSAERPKGSFSTLEIQRTEQGDSAMYLCASSSGGDETQYFGPGTRLLVL.

This clonotype was detected only a few times. In DNA form, the CDR3 reads TGTGCCAGCGGGACGGATATTAGCGGCAATCAGCCCCAGCATTTT. Translated: CASGTDISGNQPQHF. The chain is built from TRBV7-9 and TRBJ1-5; D may be TRBD1 (5 bases). From germline, CDR1 is SEHNR and CDR2 FQNEAQ (reference sequence). This CDR3 is built from 15 residues. V lost 8 bases and J lost 2, with 16 bases in between.

This clonotype was seen a few times. The rearrangement joins TRBV16 to TRBJ1-5, with 7 bases matching TRBD1. The germline V gene encodes CDR1 KGHSY and CDR2 FQNENV. The junction had 2 bases not matched to a gene; V was cut back by 0 bases and J by 0 bases. This CDR3 comprises 16 residues. The CDR3: CASSQSWTGSNQPQHF. DNA for the CDR3: TGTGCCAGCAGCCAATCTTGGACAGGTAGCAATCAGCCCCAGCATTTT.

This clonotype was found a few times. The chain joins TRBV4-1 to TRBJ2-1, with 11 bases lining up with TRBD2. Germline values: CDR1 MGHRA, CDR2 YSYEKL. The trim removed 5 bases at V and 7 bases at J, leaving 10 bases unmatched. This CDR3 has 16 residues. CDR3 DNA sequence: TGCGCCAGCAGCACCCCTCTAGCGGGGGGCAGAAATGAGCAGTTCTTC. It yields the protein CASSTPLAGGRNEQFF.

The chain is built from TRBV4-1 and TRBJ1-1; D not certain. Germline values: CDR1 MGHRA, CDR2 YSYEKL. This CDR3 has 16 residues. Trimming shortened V by 0 bases and J by 3 bases, and 14 bases separated the two germline ends. The CDR3: CASSQDPKAAYTEAFF. Written as DNA, the CDR3 is TGCGCCAGCAGCCAAGATCCCAAGGCGGCCTACACTGAAGCTTTCTTT.